These 25 T cell receptor beta chains were sequenced from one sample in a study of T-cell memory formation after mild COVID-19. TCRdb reprocessed the 5' RACE reads with MiXCR, giving one entry per CDR3 protein. The table has 350,000 or so distinct CDR3 sequences, about 20% seen once. The sample was PBMCs or a T cell subset sorted from them (not recorded which). These receptors were collected from a man between 18 and 29 years old who had mild COVID-19 (a few samples of this study predate the infection). Cell type and time point are not known.

V gene TRBV6-5 combines with J gene TRBJ1-2; TRBD1 might be the D (6 bases). This CDR3 comprises 13 residues. In germline, CDR1 is MNHEY, CDR2 SVGAGI. V lost 2 bases and J 8 bases, leaving 12 bases between the germline ends. The CDR3 is CASSYERQVGYTF. Written as DNA, the CDR3 is TGTGCCAGCAGTTACGAGAGACAGGTGGGCTACACCTTC.

This chain uses TRBV5-1 with TRBJ2-6, with 7 bases lining up with TRBD1. This CDR3 contains 19 residues. Trimming removed 4 bases from V and 0 bases from J; junction bases left unmatched: 13. Germline CDR1 is SGHRS and CDR2 is YFSETQ. CDR3 nucleotide sequence: TGCGCCAGCAGCCCAACCCCGGACAGGTTCATCTCTGGGGCCAACGTCCTGACTTTC. Its protein product is CASSPTPDRFISGANVLTF.

V and J are TRBV5-4 and TRBJ1-1, with D unclear. The CDR3 is 15 residues long. Germline CDR1 SGHNT, CDR2 YYREEE (reference sequence). V was cut by 4 bases and J by 0 bases, with 13 bases left in between. The CDR3 region has the DNA TGTGCCAGCAGCCCGAAAGGAAGTATGAACACTGAAGCTTTCTTT. Its translation: CASSPKGSMNTEAFF. The complete variable domain, with remaining parts taken from reference TRBV5-4 and TRBJ1-1, reads ETGVTQSPTHLIKTRGQQVTLRCSSQSGHNTVSWYQQALGQGPQFIFQYYREEENGRGNFPPRFSGLQFPNYSSELNVNALELDDSALYLCASSPKGSMNTEAFFGQGTRLTVV.

In its sample, this clonotype is large. A much larger clone lies one base from this, so it may be a read error. The rearrangement joins TRBV12-3 or TRBV12-4 to TRBJ2-7; tentatively, D is TRBD1 (5 bases). The CDR3 loop spans 13 amino acids. The V end was cut by 6 bases, the J end by 2 bases, with 11 bases between. CDR3 nucleotide sequence: TGTGCCAGCAGATTTTGGACACCCTACGAGCAGTACTTC. The encoded protein is CASRFWTPYEQYF.

This clonotype has more than one count but fewer than ten. CDR3 in DNA: TGTGCCAGCAATAGACAGGGGGCATACGAGCAGTACTTC. This gives the protein CASNRQGAYEQYF. V usage is TRBV6-5 and J usage is TRBJ2-7, with 10 bases fitting TRBD1. V was clipped by 7 bases and J by 4 bases; unmatched bases: 4. This CDR3 has 13 amino acids. The germline CDR1 and CDR2 sequences are MNHEY and SVGAGI.

V and J are TRBV7-3 and TRBJ1-2; D uncertain. The germline CDR1 and CDR2 sequences are SGHTA and FQGTGA. The V gene lost 4 bases and the J gene lost 7 bases, with 13 bases spanning the gap. This CDR3 is 13 amino acids long. CDR3 coding DNA: TGTGCCAGCAGCTGGTTGACGGAGGGTGGCTACACCTTC. It encodes CASSWLTEGGYTF.

This sequence joins TRBV4-2 and TRBJ2-5, with 8 bases fitting TRBD2. Germline assignment: CDR1 LGHNA and CDR2 YNFKEQ. The CDR3 has 14 amino acids. V was pared by 3 bases and J by 5 bases, with 5 bases of the junction left unmatched. The CDR3 region has the DNA TGTGCCAGCAGCCAGTCCGGGAGGGGGGAGACCCAGTACTTC. It translates to CASSQSGRGETQYF.

V gene TRBV7-2 combines with J gene TRBJ1-4; D gene uncertain. The V and J ends lost 4 bases and 3 bases respectively, with 9 bases between them. Germline-derived CDR1 and CDR2 are SGHTA and FQGNSA. This CDR3 contains 14 residues. CDR3 DNA sequence: TGTGCCAGCAGCTCGAAAGCAGCTAATGAAAAACTGTTTTTT. Translation gives CASSSKAANEKLFF.

Many counts were recorded for this clonotype. The V gene is TRBV7-6, the J gene TRBJ2-3; a possible D gene is TRBD2 (6 bases). Trimming removed 4 bases from V and 4 bases from J, with 12 bases in between. The CDR3 runs to 14 residues. CDR1 and CDR2 from the germline V gene are SGHVS and FNYEAQ. The CDR3 DNA reads TGTGCCAGCAGCTCCGGGACTCCTTCAGATACGCAGTATTTT. Its translation is CASSSGTPSDTQYF.

The chain is built from TRBV7-9 and TRBJ2-3; D gene uncertain. V gave up 4 bases and J gave up 0 bases, with 14 bases separating them. Per germline, CDR1 SEHNR and CDR2 FQNEAQ (reference sequence). The CDR3 runs to 16 residues. The CDR3 coding sequence is TGTGCCAGCAGCTCCAGACAAGGACCTAGCACAGATACGCAGTATTTT. Amino acid sequence: CASSSRQGPSTDTQYF. The full variable domain, with the rest looked up from reference TRBV7-9 and TRBJ2-3, is DTGVSQNPRHKITKRGQNVTFRCDPISEHNRLYWYRQTLGQGPEFLTYFQNEAQLEKSRLLSDRFSAERPKGSFSTLEIQRTEQGDSAMYLCASSSRQGPSTDTQYFGPGTRLTVL.

The sample holds a few counts of this clonotype. The chain joins TRBV6-2 or TRBV6-3 to TRBJ2-5, with 8 bases fitting TRBD1. V gave up 7 bases and J gave up 5 bases; unmatched junction bases: 9. The CDR3 contains 14 residues. Germline values: CDR1 MNHEY, CDR2 SVGEGT. CDR3 region: CASMEAGGLETQYF. In DNA, the CDR3 is TGTGCCAGCATGGAGGCAGGGGGCCTGGAGACCCAGTACTTC.

J is TRBJ2-1 and V is TRBV7-2; D might be TRBD1 (5 bases). Trimming removed 0 bases from V and 13 bases from J, with 13 bases in between. The CDR3 is made up of 13 amino acids. The germline V gene encodes CDR1 SGHTA and CDR2 FQGNSA. The CDR3 loop reads CASSLAYDSEQFF. CDR3 DNA sequence: TGTGCCAGCAGCTTAGCGTATGACAGCGAACAGTTCTTC.

The CDR3 region has the DNA TGTGCCAGCAGCCACCAGGGCCACTCTGGAAACACCATATATTTT. Amino acids: CASSHQGHSGNTIYF. The genes are TRBV27 and TRBJ1-3, with D possibly matching TRBD1 (5 bases). Germline values: CDR1 MNHEY, CDR2 SMNVEV (reference sequence). The length of the CDR3 is 15 residues. Trimming removed 6 bases at V and 0 bases at J, with 12 bases between.

This clonotype came up a few times. The rearrangement links TRBV27 to TRBJ2-7, with D tentatively TRBD1 (6 bases). Per the germline V gene, CDR1 is MNHEY and CDR2 is SMNVEV (reference sequence). This CDR3 spans 15 amino acids. Deletions cut 8 bases from V and 0 bases from J, with 17 bases between. The CDR3 nucleotides are TGTGCCAGCCAGCCCAGGGGCCTGAGCTCCTACGAGCAGTACGTC. Translated: CASQPRGLSSYEQYV.

V gene TRBV3-1 combines with J gene TRBJ2-5; D not resolved. Germline CDR1 LGHDT, CDR2 YNNKEL (reference sequence). The CDR3 totals 13 residues. Trimming cost V 4 bases and J 5 bases, with 11 bases left between them. The CDR3 is CASSLRAAETQYF. The CDR3 region has the DNA TGTGCCAGCAGCCTACGCGCAGCGGAGACCCAGTACTTC.

The table lists this clonotype with a few counts. The chain has TRBV7-8 and TRBJ2-7, with a tentative D call TRBD2 (5 bases). The V and J ends lost 1 base and 0 bases respectively, with 7 bases between them. Per germline, CDR1 SGHVS and CDR2 FQNEAQ. The CDR3 totals 14 residues. The CDR3 DNA sequence: TGTGCCAGCAGCTTAGACGCGGGCTCCTACGAGCAGTACGTC. Its protein product is CASSLDAGSYEQYV.

CDR3 in amino acids: CASSLWRSGANVLTF. CDR3 DNA: TGTGCCAGCAGCTTATGGAGATCTGGGGCCAACGTCCTGACTTTC. V is TRBV7-8 and J is TRBJ2-6; unclear D gene. Germline values: CDR1 SGHVS, CDR2 FQNEAQ. The V end lost 2 bases, the J end lost 1 base, and 6 bases lay between the germline ends. The CDR3 is 15 residues long.

The V gene is TRBV18, the J gene TRBJ1-5, with D unclear. The CDR3 loop spans 12 amino acids. Germline V lookup: CDR1 KGHSH, CDR2 LQKENI. Trimming cost V 8 bases and J 3 bases, with 8 bases left between them. Written as DNA, the CDR3 is TGTGCCAGCCGGACTGACAATCAGCCCCAGCATTTT. This encodes CASRTDNQPQHF.

This clonotype was detected only a few times. The rearrangement joins TRBV5-5 to TRBJ2-3, with TRBD1 as a possible D gene (6 bases). Germline CDR1 reads SGHKS; CDR2 reads YYEKEE (reference sequence). V was pared by 4 bases and J by 2 bases, with 14 bases between. The CDR3 has 15 amino acids. The CDR3 coding sequence is TGTGCCAGCAGCGGACAGATAGGAACCACAGATACGCAGTATTTT. Translation gives CASSGQIGTTDTQYF.

The CDR3 is CASSFPGDYGYTF. Here the CDR3 DNA reads TGTGCCAGCAGCTTTCCAGGAGACTATGGCTACACCTTC. V and J are TRBV7-2 and TRBJ1-2; D uncertain. The CDR3 loop spans 13 amino acids. Trimming stripped 3 bases from V and 3 bases from J, with 8 bases between. Germline V lookup: CDR1 SGHTA, CDR2 FQGNSA.

This clonotype appeared a few times. The CDR3 region is CASNPLGANTEAFF. DNA of the CDR3: TGCGCCAGCAACCCGTTGGGGGCGAACACTGAAGCTTTCTTT. V is TRBV5-1 and J is TRBJ1-1, with TRBD1 as a possible D gene (6 bases). The CDR3 runs to 14 residues. Germline CDR1 is SGHRS and CDR2 is YFSETQ. The germline V and J ends were trimmed by 6 bases and 1 base, with 13 bases remaining between them.

This clonotype has just a few counts. V and J are TRBV5-1 and TRBJ2-5; D unclear. Germline V lookup: CDR1 SGHRS, CDR2 YFSETQ. This CDR3 comprises 14 residues. Trimming removed 0 bases at V and 1 base at J, with 7 bases between. The CDR3 sequence: CASSLVLSQETQYF. CDR3 nucleotide sequence: TGCGCCAGCAGCTTGGTCCTTTCCCAAGAGACCCAGTACTTC.

The J gene is TRBJ2-3, the V gene TRBV7-9; D unresolved. V lost 2 bases to trimming and J lost 0 bases, with 9 bases between them. The germline V gene has CDR1 SEHNR and CDR2 FQNEAQ (reference sequence). This CDR3 region has 15 residues. The CDR3 DNA sequence: TGTGCCAGCAGCTTATTTGGAACTAGCACAGATACGCAGTATTTT. Its protein product is CASSLFGTSTDTQYF.

The V and J genes are TRBV11-2 and TRBJ2-2, with 10 bases matching TRBD1. Germline CDR1 reads SGHAT; CDR2 reads FQNNGV. J lost 4 bases, V lost 4 bases, and 6 bases had no gene match. CDR3 size: 16 residues. Here the CDR3 reads CASSWGTGVVTGELFF. CDR3 nucleotides: TGTGCCAGCAGCTGGGGGACAGGGGTAGTCACCGGGGAGCTGTTTTTT.

The table lists this clonotype with a few counts. The chain couples TRBV11-2 to TRBJ2-3, with 13 bases identical to TRBD2. Germline loops: CDR1 SGHAT, CDR2 FQNNGV. Trimming at V came to 5 bases and at J to 4 bases, leaving 3 bases not matched to a gene. This CDR3 has 15 amino acids. The DNA of the CDR3 is TGTGCCAGCAGCCGACTAGCGGGGGGTTCAGATACGCAGTATTTT. It codes for CASSRLAGGSDTQYF.